This T cell receptor beta chain was identified during a study of blood T cells in healthy people across ages. Broader study findings: Underestimates were what the diversity estimates from one million T cells were considered to be.

Germline values: CDR1 SEHNR, CDR2 FQNEAQ (reference sequence). Deletions cut 0 bases from V and 11 bases from J, with 13 bases between. CDR3 size: 13 residues. As to this clonotype: Its antigen is as yet unknown.

It was 8 to 10 milliliters of peripheral blood that were drawn from each donor. Extractions gave at least 6 micrograms of total RNA per sample. Alongside a J-beta primer mix, a sample-barcoded 5' primer served in a second PCR lasting about 6 to 12 cycles. A template-switch adaptor with 12 random nucleotides tagged each cDNA molecule. TCRdb re-derived calls from the 5' RACE reads in MiXCR, one entry per CDR3 protein. The sample includes 700,000 to 800,000 distinct CDR3 sequences, roughly two fifths of them seen just once. Input material: blood. This receptor was obtained from a woman aged 55 to 70 in good health. The chain links TRBV7-9 to TRBJ1-1; maybe TRBD1 (6 bases). CDR3: CASSLAQGRGAFF. Here the CDR3 DNA reads TGTGCCAGCAGCTTAGCGCAGGGGCGGGGGGCTTTCTTT.